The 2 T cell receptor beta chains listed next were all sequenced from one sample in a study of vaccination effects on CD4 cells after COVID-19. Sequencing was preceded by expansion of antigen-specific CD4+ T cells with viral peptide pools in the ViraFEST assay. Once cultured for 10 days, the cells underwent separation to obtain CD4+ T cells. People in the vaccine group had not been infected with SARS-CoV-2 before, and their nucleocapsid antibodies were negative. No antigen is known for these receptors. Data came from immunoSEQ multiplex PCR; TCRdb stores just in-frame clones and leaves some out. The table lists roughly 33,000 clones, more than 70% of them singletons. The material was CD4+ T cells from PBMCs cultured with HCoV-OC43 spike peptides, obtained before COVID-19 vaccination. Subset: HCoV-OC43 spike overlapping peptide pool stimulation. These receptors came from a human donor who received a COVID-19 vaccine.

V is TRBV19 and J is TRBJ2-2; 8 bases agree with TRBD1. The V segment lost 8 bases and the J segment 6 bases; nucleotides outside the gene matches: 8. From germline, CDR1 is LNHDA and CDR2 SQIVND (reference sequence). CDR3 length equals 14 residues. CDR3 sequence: CASSGQGASGELFF. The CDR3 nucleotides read TGTGCCAGTTCAGGGCAGGGGGCCTCCGGGGAGCTGTTTTTT.

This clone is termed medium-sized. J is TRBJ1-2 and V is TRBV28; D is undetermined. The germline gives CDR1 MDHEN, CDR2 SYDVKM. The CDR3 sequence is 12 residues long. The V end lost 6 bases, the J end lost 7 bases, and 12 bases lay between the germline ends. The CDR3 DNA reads TGTGCCAGCAGCCCCTTTGCCTTTGGCTACACCTTC. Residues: CASSPFAFGYTF.